A selection of T cell receptor beta chains follows, all from one sample in a study of T cell repertoires in ileal Crohn's disease. Produced via immunoSEQ multiplex PCR; TCRdb's table is partial and in-frame only. The sample includes 55,000 to 65,000 clones, about 89% of them seen just once. The specimen was ileal tissue. These receptors all come from an adult with Crohn's disease. Each CDR3 is given with its conserved first and last residue. The D gene is left open where the match is weak. Where a row states a size, it is once, few, many or the class of an expanded clone; other rows omit it.

V	D	size	J	CDR3	DNA
TRBV5-4	NA	NA	TRBJ1-4	CASSLARGENEKLFF	TGTGCCAGCAGCTTGGCCCGCGGGGAGAATGAAAAACTGTTTTTT
TRBV7-8	TRBD1	NA	TRBJ2-7	CASSLGTGTGGYEQYF	TGTGCCAGCAGCTTAGGCACCGGGACAGGGGGCTACGAGCAGTACTTC
TRBV6-6	TRBD1	NA	TRBJ2-7	CASKLDRTYEQYF	TGTGCCAGCAAACTGGACAGGACCTACGAGCAGTACTTC
TRBV19	NA	NA	TRBJ2-3	CASSIAAGLRSDTQYF	TGTGCCAGTAGTATAGCGGCCGGTCTCAGGTCTGATACGCAGTATTTT
TRBV5-4	NA	few	TRBJ1-2	CASSLLNGYTF	TGTGCCAGCAGCTTGCTAAATGGCTACACCTTC
TRBV6-5	NA	NA	TRBJ1-1	CASSAGGAMNTEAFF	TGTGCCAGCAGTGCCGGTGGAGCTATGAACACTGAAGCTTTCTTT
TRBV28	TRBD1	NA	TRBJ1-5	CASRTGGYSNQPQHF	TGTGCCAGCAGGACAGGGGGATATAGCAATCAGCCCCAGCATTTT
TRBV5-4	TRBD1	NA	TRBJ1-2	CASNRDRTNNYGYTF	TGTGCCAGCAACCGGGACAGGACGAATAACTATGGCTACACCTTC
TRBV5-8	TRBD1	NA	TRBJ1-2	CASSRDRVHGYTF	TGTGCCAGCAGCCGTGACAGGGTTCATGGCTACACCTTC
TRBV29-1	NA	NA	TRBJ1-5	CSVGEGEGQPQHF	TGCAGCGTTGGCGAGGGGGAGGGTCAGCCCCAGCATTTT
TRBV7-6	TRBD1	once	TRBJ1-3	CASSLGTVGNTIYF	TGTGCCAGCAGCCTCGGGACAGTAGGAAACACCATATATTTT
TRBV7-2	NA	NA	TRBJ2-5	CASSLARSLETQYF	TGTGCCAGCAGCTTAGCCCGGAGCCTGGAGACCCAGTACTTC
TRBV14	NA	NA	TRBJ1-6	CASSRPGSYNSPLHF	TGTGCCAGCAGCCGACCGGGGTCCTATAATTCACCCCTCCACTTT
TRBV27	NA	NA	TRBJ1-2	CASTARGGNYGYTF	TGTGCCAGCACGGCCCGTGGGGGCAACTATGGCTACACCTTC
TRBV4-2	TRBD1	NA	TRBJ1-5	CASSQGTDRGRISNQPQHF	TGTGCCAGCAGCCAAGGAACGGACAGGGGCCGGATTAGCAATCAGCCCCAGCATTTT
TRBV6-5	NA	NA	TRBJ1-2	CASSGGTAYGYTF	TGTGCCAGCAGTGGGGGCACGGCTTATGGCTACACCTTC
TRBV25-1	TRBD1	NA	TRBJ1-5	CASSQTGGRQPQHF	TGTGCCAGCAGTCAAACAGGGGGCAGGCAGCCCCAGCATTTT
TRBV25-1	NA	NA	TRBJ1-5	CASSEYGGWGPQHF	TGTGCCAGCAGTGAATACGGCGGGTGGGGGCCCCAGCATTTT
TRBV5-1	TRBD1	NA	TRBJ2-1	CASSLGTGRNEQFF	TGCGCCAGCAGCTTGGGGACAGGGCGCAATGAGCAGTTCTTC
TRBV5-1	NA	NA	TRBJ2-2	CASSLRQVRNTGELFF	TGCGCCAGCAGCTTACGGCAGGTCCGCAACACCGGGGAGCTGTTTTTT
TRBV5-1	TRBD2	NA	TRBJ2-2	CASSLATSGSSTGELFF	TGCGCCAGCAGCTTGGCGACTAGCGGGAGTTCTACCGGGGAGCTGTTTTTT
TRBV19	TRBD1	few	TRBJ1-1	CASVRGQMNTEAFF	TGTGCCTCAGTAAGGGGGCAAATGAACACTGAAGCTTTCTTT
TRBV9	TRBD1	NA	TRBJ1-5	CASSPTGTGKQPQHF	TGTGCCAGCAGCCCTACCGGGACAGGGAAACAGCCCCAGCATTTT
TRBV9	NA	NA	TRBJ1-2	CASRDPGGWYGYTF	TGTGCCAGCAGGGACCCAGGAGGGTGGTATGGCTACACCTTC
TRBV5-4	TRBD1	NA	TRBJ1-1	CASSSQGAGTEAFF	TGTGCCAGCAGCTCACAGGGGGCAGGCACTGAAGCTTTCTTT
TRBV4-2	NA	NA	TRBJ2-5	CASSQGDLAGTQYF	TGTGCCAGCAGCCAGGGGGACTTGGCGGGGACCCAGTACTTC
TRBV6-6	NA	NA	TRBJ1-1	CASLPRMNTEAFF	TGTGCCAGCTTACCGAGAATGAACACTGAAGCTTTCTTT
TRBV29-1	NA	once	TRBJ2-2	CSGQADTGELFF	TGCAGCGGACAGGCCGATACCGGGGAGCTGTTTTTT
TRBV6-5	NA	once	TRBJ2-2	CATHEASELFF	TGTGCCACCCACGAAGCTTCAGAGCTGTTTTTT
TRBV19	NA	NA	TRBJ1-5	CASSIRGQPQHF	TGTGCCAGTAGTATTAGAGGTCAGCCCCAGCATTTT
TRBV2	NA	NA	TRBJ1-2	CASKEAGIYGYTF	TGTGCCAGCAAAGAGGCAGGGATCTATGGCTACACCTTC
TRBV19	NA	NA	TRBJ1-4	CASRRGPKNEKLFF	TGTGCCAGTAGGCGGGGACCGAAAAATGAAAAACTGTTTTTT
TRBV10-3	NA	NA	TRBJ2-2	CAISPPAGVNTGELFF	TGTGCCATCAGTCCCCCCGCCGGGGTGAACACCGGGGAGCTGTTTTTT
TRBV9	NA	NA	TRBJ1-2	CASRGTPPYGYTF	TGTGCCAGCAGAGGGACACCTCCTTATGGCTACACCTTC
TRBV9	NA	NA	TRBJ1-1	CASSVGYRMRAFF	TGTGCCAGCAGCGTCGGTTACAGGATGCGGGCTTTCTTT
TRBV10-3	NA	NA	TRBJ1-6	CAISERVASSYNSPLHF	TGTGCCATCAGTGAGCGCGTCGCAAGCTCCTATAATTCACCCCTCCACTTT
TRBV9	NA	NA	TRBJ2-1	CASSGIGDEQFF	TGTGCCAGCAGCGGAATAGGGGATGAGCAGTTCTTC
TRBV14	TRBD1	NA	TRBJ1-5	CASSPGQAGQPQHF	TGTGCCAGCAGCCCCGGACAGGCGGGACAGCCCCAGCATTTT
TRBV9	NA	NA	TRBJ2-3	CASSVWTVTDTQYF	TGTGCCAGCAGCGTATGGACAGTCACAGATACGCAGTATTTT
TRBV4-3	TRBD2	NA	TRBJ2-1	CASSQESWSGRAIYNEQFF	TGCGCCAGCAGCCAAGAGTCTTGGAGCGGGAGGGCCATTTACAATGAGCAGTTCTTC
TRBV6-1	TRBD1	NA	TRBJ1-1	CASSLGQGATTEAFF	TGTGCCAGCAGCCTCGGACAGGGGGCGACCACTGAAGCTTTCTTT
TRBV6-5	NA	once	TRBJ1-1	CASSYWGSEAFF	TGTGCCAGCAGTTACTGGGGCTCTGAAGCTTTCTTT
TRBV6-6	NA	NA	TRBJ1-5	CASRGGAVQPQHF	TGTGCCAGCAGGGGAGGGGCAGTCCAGCCCCAGCATTTT